Reported below is one T cell receptor (beta chain). This specimen comes from a study of blood T cell repertoires in COVID-19. Study context: Samples taken during acute and convalescent COVID-19 were collected in the United States, Italy and Spain. From T cells, B-cell-depleted T cells, or PBMCs came the material, which was cDNA or gDNA.

In the authors' workflow: Reference gene primer amplification gave nucleated cell count estimates. The method was immunoSEQ multiplex PCR; TCRdb's version includes in-frame clones alone and lacks a portion of them. V and J calls and clone size are those listed in that table; D and trimming were worked out from the DNA. Here the sample spans about 66,000 clones, roughly 78% being singletons. This clonotype was obtained from a human donor in a cohort sampled during active COVID-19. The material sequenced was peripheral blood.

This chain's CDR3 is CASSLPAQLGNYGYTF. The CDR3, as DNA: TGTGCCAGCAGTTTACCTGCTCAGTTGGGCAACTATGGCTACACCTTC. The chain carries TRBV28 and TRBJ1-2; the D is unclear. In germline, CDR1 is MDHEN, CDR2 SYDVKM. V lost 2 bases, J lost 2 bases, and 15 bases lay in between. The CDR3 runs to 16 residues.